This T cell receptor beta chain was sequenced for a study of cytomegalovirus exposure and HLA in healthy donors. The CDR3 has 14 residues. Per germline, CDR1 SGHRS and CDR2 YFSETQ. V lost 4 bases and J lost 0, with 11 bases in between. Notes on the study in general: In a later analysis, TCR beta V- and J-gene trimming was associated with a missense DCLRE1C variant.

Remarks on this clone: What it binds is unknown.

13 Jbeta primers and 60 Vbeta primers were used for the PCR. Only in-frame clones appear in the TCRdb table, and some are missing; sequencing was by immunoSEQ multiplex PCR. Its listing shows some 23,000 clones. The specimen sequenced was PBMCs. The J gene is TRBJ2-7, the V gene TRBV5-1; D is uncertain. The receptor was derived from a male donor in good health and CMV-seropositive. The CDR3 DNA follows: TGCGCCAGCAGCCCCCCAGCTAGCTCCTACGAGCAGTACTTC. Protein product: CASSPPASSYEQYF.